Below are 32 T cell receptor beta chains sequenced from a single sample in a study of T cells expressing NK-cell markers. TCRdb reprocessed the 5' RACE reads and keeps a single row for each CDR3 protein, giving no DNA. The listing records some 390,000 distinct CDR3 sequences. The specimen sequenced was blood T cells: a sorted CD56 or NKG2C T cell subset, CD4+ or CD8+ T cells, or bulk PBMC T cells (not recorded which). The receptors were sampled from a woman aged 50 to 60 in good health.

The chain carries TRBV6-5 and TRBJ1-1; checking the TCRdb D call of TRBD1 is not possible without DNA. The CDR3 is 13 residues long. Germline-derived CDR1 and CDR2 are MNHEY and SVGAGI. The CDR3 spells CASNKRQNPEAFF.

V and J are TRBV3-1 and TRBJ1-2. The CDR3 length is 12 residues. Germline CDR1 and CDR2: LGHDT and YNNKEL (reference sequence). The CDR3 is CASSQGRNRITF.

Here the CDR3 reads CASSFTSVFAGGPGTYEQYF. The chain couples TRBV12-3 or TRBV12-4 to TRBJ2-7; the TCRdb D gene call, TRBD2, has no DNA to confirm it. The CDR3 is 20 amino acids.

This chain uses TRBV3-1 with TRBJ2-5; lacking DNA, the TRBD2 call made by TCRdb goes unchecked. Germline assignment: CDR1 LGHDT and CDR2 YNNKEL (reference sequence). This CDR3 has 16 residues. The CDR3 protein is CASSLLGLASSETQYF.

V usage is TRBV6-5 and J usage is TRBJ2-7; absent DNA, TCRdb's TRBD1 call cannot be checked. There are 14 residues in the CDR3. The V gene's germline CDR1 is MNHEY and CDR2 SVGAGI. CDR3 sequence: CASSVSGGLYEQYF.

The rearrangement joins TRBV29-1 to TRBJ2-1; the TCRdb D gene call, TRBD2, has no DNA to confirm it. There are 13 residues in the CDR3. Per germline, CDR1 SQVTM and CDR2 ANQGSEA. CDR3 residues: CSVDKRVENEQFF.

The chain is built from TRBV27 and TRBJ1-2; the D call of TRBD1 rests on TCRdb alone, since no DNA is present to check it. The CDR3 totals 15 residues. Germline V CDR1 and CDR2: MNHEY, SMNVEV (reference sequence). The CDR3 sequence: CASSWDRGVYYGYTF.

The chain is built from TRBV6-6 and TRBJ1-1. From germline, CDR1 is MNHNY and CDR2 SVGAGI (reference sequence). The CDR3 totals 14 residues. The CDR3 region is CASSYPTENTEAFF.

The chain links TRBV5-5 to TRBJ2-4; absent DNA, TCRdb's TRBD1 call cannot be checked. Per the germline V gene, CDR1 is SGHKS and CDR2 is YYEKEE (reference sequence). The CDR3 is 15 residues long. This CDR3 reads CASSLDRADLNIQYF.

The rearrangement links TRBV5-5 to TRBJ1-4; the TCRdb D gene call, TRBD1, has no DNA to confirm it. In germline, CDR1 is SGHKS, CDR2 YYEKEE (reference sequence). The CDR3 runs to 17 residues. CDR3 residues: CASSLVGTGATNEKLFF.

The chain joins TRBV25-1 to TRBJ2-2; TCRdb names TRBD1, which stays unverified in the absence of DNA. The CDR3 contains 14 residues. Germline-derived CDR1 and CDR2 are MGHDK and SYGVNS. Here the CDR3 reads CASRWEGGREELFF.

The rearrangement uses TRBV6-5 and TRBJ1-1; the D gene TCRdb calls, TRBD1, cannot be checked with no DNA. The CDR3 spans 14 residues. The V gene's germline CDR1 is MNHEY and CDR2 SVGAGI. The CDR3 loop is CASSLGQGASEAFF.

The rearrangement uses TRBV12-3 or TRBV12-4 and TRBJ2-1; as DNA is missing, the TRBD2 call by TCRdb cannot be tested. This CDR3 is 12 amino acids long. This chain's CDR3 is CASSPSSGEQFF.

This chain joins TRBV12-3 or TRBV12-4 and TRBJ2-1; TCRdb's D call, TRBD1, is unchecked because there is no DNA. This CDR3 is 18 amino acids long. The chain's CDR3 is CASSLAPGRRTSYNEQFF.

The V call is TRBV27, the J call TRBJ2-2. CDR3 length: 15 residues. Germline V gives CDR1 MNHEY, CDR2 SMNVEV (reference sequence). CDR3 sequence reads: CASRLAGGATGELFF.

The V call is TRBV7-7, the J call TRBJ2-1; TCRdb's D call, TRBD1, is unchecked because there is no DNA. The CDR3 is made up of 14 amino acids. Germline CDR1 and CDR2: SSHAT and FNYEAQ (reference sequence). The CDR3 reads CASSSSPGPQKQFF.

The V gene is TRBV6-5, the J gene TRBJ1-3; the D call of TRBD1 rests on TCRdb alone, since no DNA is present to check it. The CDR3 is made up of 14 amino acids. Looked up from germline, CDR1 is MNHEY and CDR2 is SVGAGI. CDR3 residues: CASSYGAAGNTIYF.

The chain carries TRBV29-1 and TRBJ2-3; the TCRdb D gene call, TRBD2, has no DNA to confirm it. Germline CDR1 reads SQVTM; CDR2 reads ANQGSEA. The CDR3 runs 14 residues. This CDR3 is CSVETGTTGDTQYF.

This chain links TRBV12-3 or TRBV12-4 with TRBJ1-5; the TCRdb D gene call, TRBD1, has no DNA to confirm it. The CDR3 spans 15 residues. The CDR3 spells CASSVQGSGNQPQHF.

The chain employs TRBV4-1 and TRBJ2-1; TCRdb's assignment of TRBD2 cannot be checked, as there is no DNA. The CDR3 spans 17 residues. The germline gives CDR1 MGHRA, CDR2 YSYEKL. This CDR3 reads CASSQVPTRGGYNEQFF.

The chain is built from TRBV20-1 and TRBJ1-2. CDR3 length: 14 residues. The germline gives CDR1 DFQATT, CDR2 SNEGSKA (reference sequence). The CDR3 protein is CSASDTGPSYGYTF.

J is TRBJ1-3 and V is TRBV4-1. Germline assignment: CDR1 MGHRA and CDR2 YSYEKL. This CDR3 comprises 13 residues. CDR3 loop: CASSRVGGNTIYF.

The CDR3 is CASSETGLWTYEQYF. The rearrangement links TRBV11-2 to TRBJ2-7; the TCRdb call, TRBD1, lacks DNA for checking. This CDR3 comprises 15 residues. Germline loops: CDR1 SGHAT, CDR2 FQNNGV.

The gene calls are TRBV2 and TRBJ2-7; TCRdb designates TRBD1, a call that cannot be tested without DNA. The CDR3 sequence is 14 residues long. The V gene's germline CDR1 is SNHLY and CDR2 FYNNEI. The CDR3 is CASIPLQGGYEQYF.

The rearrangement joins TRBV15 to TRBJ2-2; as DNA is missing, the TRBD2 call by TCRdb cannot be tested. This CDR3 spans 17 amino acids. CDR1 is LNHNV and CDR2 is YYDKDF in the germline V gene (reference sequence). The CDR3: CATSRVGGRSDTGELFF.

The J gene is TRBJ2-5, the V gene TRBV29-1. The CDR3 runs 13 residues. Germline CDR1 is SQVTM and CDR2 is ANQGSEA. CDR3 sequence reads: CSVSYSVRETQYF.

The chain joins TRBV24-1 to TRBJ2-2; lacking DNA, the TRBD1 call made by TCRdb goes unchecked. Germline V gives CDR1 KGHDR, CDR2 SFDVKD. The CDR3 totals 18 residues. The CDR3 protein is CATSDRTGGYLGTGELFF.

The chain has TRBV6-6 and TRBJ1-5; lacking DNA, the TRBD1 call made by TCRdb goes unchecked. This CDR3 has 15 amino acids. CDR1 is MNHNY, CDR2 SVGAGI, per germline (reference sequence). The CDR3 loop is CASTLDNRRGQPQHF.

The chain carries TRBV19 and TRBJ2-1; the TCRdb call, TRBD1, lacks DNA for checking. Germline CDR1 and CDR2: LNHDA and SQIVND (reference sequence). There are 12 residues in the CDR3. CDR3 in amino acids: CASQGAHNEQFF.

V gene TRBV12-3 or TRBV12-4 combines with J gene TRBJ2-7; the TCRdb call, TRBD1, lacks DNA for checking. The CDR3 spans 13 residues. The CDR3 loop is CASRSPGLYEQYF.

The CDR3 reads CASSQDVGGIQYF. This chain links TRBV3-1 with TRBJ2-4. Germline V gives CDR1 LGHDT, CDR2 YNNKEL (reference sequence). CDR3 length equals 13 residues.

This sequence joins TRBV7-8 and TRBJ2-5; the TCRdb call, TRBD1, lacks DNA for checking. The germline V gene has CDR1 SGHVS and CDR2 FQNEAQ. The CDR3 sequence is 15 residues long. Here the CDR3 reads CASSSGQGAIRTQYF.